The 18 T cell receptor beta chains reported below all come from one sample, sequenced in a study of spatial heterogeneity in lung cancer. The time point denotes: sample taken at primary tumor resection. TCRdb reanalysed the 5' RACE reads using MiXCR and keeps one entry per CDR3 protein. The data contain approximately 40,000 distinct CDR3 sequences, 6.8% of them singletons. The starting material was PBMCs, obtained at surgery. The source of these receptors is a female donor with early-stage non-small cell lung cancer.

This clonotype was found a few times. CDR3 sequence: CASSYSRQGVQPQHF. CDR3 coding DNA: TGTGCCAGCAGTTACTCTCGGCAGGGAGTTCAGCCCCAGCATTTT. This chain links TRBV6-5 with TRBJ1-5, with a tentative D call TRBD1 (5 bases). CDR1 is MNHEY and CDR2 is SVGAGI in the germline V gene. The length of the CDR3 is 15 residues. The V end was cut by 0 bases, the J end by 6 bases, with 12 bases between.

This clonotype was detected ten times or more. This chain links TRBV5-1 with TRBJ1-5; D is possibly TRBD1 (6 bases). The CDR3 loop spans 14 amino acids. The V and J ends lost 0 bases and 7 bases respectively, with 11 bases between them. Germline CDR1 reads SGHRS; CDR2 reads YFSETQ. The CDR3 sequence: CASSLEGGRQPQHF. CDR3 bases: TGCGCCAGCAGCTTGGAAGGGGGTAGGCAGCCCCAGCATTTT.

The V gene is TRBV20-1, the J gene TRBJ2-3, with D possibly being TRBD2 (5 bases). Trimming shortened V by 5 bases and J by 2 bases, and 17 bases separated the two germline ends. Germline V gene sequence: CDR1 DFQATT, CDR2 SNEGSKA (reference sequence). The CDR3 is 15 amino acids. Here the CDR3 reads CSALGLILNTDTQYF. DNA of the CDR3: TGCAGTGCTTTAGGACTCATCCTAAACACAGATACGCAGTATTTT.

This chain's CDR3 is CSVRDTGELFF. The CDR3 DNA sequence: TGCAGCGTTAGGGACACCGGGGAGCTGTTTTTT. This chain joins TRBV29-1 and TRBJ2-2; D is uncertain. Germline-derived CDR1 and CDR2 are SQVTM and ANQGSEA. V was pared by 5 bases and J by 3 bases, with 4 bases between. This CDR3 spans 11 amino acids.

This clonotype was seen many times. The V gene is TRBV18, the J gene TRBJ1-4, with 8 bases identical to TRBD1. Germline-derived CDR1 and CDR2 are KGHSH and LQKENI. CDR3 length equals 14 residues. J gave up 8 bases and V 6 bases, and 8 bases lay outside the gene matches. CDR3 DNA sequence: TGTGCCAGCTCCCCCGGGACAGGACCAGAAAAACTGTTTTTT. As protein: CASSPGTGPEKLFF. Full variable domain (remainder filled in from reference TRBV18 and TRBJ1-4): NAGVMQNPRHLVRRRGQEARLRCSPMKGHSHVYWYRQLPEEGLKFMVYLQKENIIDESGMPKERFSAEFPKEGPSILRIQQVVRGDSAAYFCASSPGTGPEKLFFGSGTQLSVL.

The chain has TRBV4-1 and TRBJ1-4; no clear D. Germline values: CDR1 MGHRA, CDR2 YSYEKL. Trimming took 5 bases from V and 4 from J, leaving 8 bases between them. This CDR3 region has 13 residues. The CDR3, as DNA: TGCGCCAGCAGCATGTGGGATAATGAAAAACTGTTTTTT. Encoded protein: CASSMWDNEKLFF.

There are many counts of this clonotype. The CDR3 sequence is CASSPQGARGEKLFF. The CDR3 nucleotides are TGTGCCAGCAGTCCACAGGGGGCGAGAGGAGAAAAACTGTTTTTT. The chain combines TRBV2 with TRBJ1-4, with 9 positions matching TRBD1. V lost 5 bases to trimming and J lost 8 bases; unmatched junction nucleotides: 9. The CDR3 is 15 amino acids. From germline, CDR1 is SNHLY and CDR2 FYNNEI.

This clonotype has at least ten counts. This chain links TRBV6-2 or TRBV6-3 with TRBJ2-7; TRBD2 matches 7 bases. There are 16 residues in the CDR3. The germline V gene encodes CDR1 MNHEY and CDR2 SVGEGT. The trim removed 2 bases at V and 1 base at J, leaving 8 bases unmatched. This CDR3 is CASSYDPGTTSYEQYF. The CDR3 region has the DNA TGTGCCAGCAGTTACGATCCGGGGACTACTTCCTACGAGCAGTACTTC.

As regards this clonotype: Given a much more abundant clone one base away, this may be a read error. The gene calls are TRBV6-5 and TRBJ1-2; 8 nucleotides match TRBD1. Germline CDR1 is MNHEY and CDR2 is SVGAGI. The CDR3 consists of 13 residues. CDR3 region: CVSRPGQGYGYTF. CDR3 coding DNA: TGTGTCAGCAGACCCGGACAGGGCTATGGCTACACCTTC.

This clonotype has ten or more counts. This chain connects TRBV20-1 to TRBJ1-6; the D is unclear. This CDR3 has 15 amino acids. Trimming cost V 0 bases and J 7 bases, with 13 bases left between them. Germline CDR1 DFQATT, CDR2 SNEGSKA (reference sequence). In DNA, the CDR3 is TGCAGTGCTAGAGAGGACGGCCGCCGGAATTCACCCCTCCACTTT. It codes for CSAREDGRRNSPLHF.

The rearrangement links TRBV6-5 to TRBJ1-1, with a weak D call TRBD1 (6 bases). Trimming took off 6 bases at V and 11 bases at J, with 13 bases between the two ends. In germline, CDR1 is MNHEY, CDR2 SVGAGI. The CDR3 is made up of 11 amino acids. This CDR3 is CASRQQGSAFF. The CDR3 region has the DNA TGTGCCAGCAGACAACAGGGCTCGGCTTTCTTT.

The J gene is TRBJ2-1, the V gene TRBV7-2; possibly TRBD2 for D (5 bases). This CDR3 has 14 amino acids. V dropped 5 bases and J dropped 5 bases, with 13 bases sitting between them. Germline V gene data show CDR1 as SGHTA and CDR2 as FQGNSA. CDR3 coding DNA: TGTGCCAGCAGCGACCCAAGCGGTAACAATGAGCAGTTCTTC. Translated: CASSDPSGNNEQFF.

This clonotype was seen many times. The chain has TRBV4-1 and TRBJ1-5, with D tentatively TRBD1 (5 bases). The CDR3 is made up of 15 amino acids. Germline V lookup: CDR1 MGHRA, CDR2 YSYEKL. Trimming cost V 0 bases and J 6 bases, with 12 bases left between them. The CDR3, as DNA: TGCGCCAGCAGCCAAGATGACAGTCCTGGTCAGCCCCAGCATTTT. Encoded protein: CASSQDDSPGQPQHF.

This chain joins TRBV28 and TRBJ1-1; D gene uncertain. Germline-derived CDR1 and CDR2 are MDHEN and SYDVKM. This CDR3 is 11 amino acids long. Trimming stripped 6 bases from V and 11 bases from J, with 13 bases between. In DNA form, the CDR3 reads TGTGCCAGCAGCCCTAAGACGTTGGCTTTCTTT. It translates to CASSPKTLAFF.

This clonotype has a count of ten or more. The genes are TRBV12-3 or TRBV12-4 and TRBJ2-7; D unresolved. The CDR3 covers 13 residues. V dropped 5 bases and J dropped 0 bases, with 8 bases sitting between them. For the CDR3, the DNA is TGTGCCAGCAGTATCCAGTCCTCCTACGAGCAGTACTTC. Protein product: CASSIQSSYEQYF.

This clonotype was counted between two and nine times. The J gene is TRBJ1-1, the V gene TRBV7-2; tentative D call: TRBD1 (5 bases). CDR1 SGHTA and CDR2 FQGNSA come from the germline V gene. The V end lost 1 base, the J end lost 7 bases, and 10 bases lay between the germline ends. The CDR3 has 13 residues. The CDR3 protein is CASSLDWGDEAFF. As DNA, the CDR3 is TGTGCCAGCAGCTTAGATTGGGGGGATGAAGCTTTCTTT.

The rearrangement joins TRBV6-2 or TRBV6-3 to TRBJ1-1; D is unclear. The V end was cut by 3 bases, the J end by 3 bases, with 11 bases between. This CDR3 spans 14 amino acids. CDR1 and CDR2 from the germline V gene are MNHEY and SVGEGT. The CDR3 DNA reads as TGTGCCAGCAGTTATGTCGGGGTTTACACTGAAGCTTTCTTT. Amino acids: CASSYVGVYTEAFF.

This clonotype has more than one count but fewer than ten. V usage is TRBV7-2 and J usage is TRBJ2-5; no reliable D call. The V end was cut by 3 bases, the J end by 5 bases, with 4 bases between. Germline V gene data show CDR1 as SGHTA and CDR2 as FQGNSA. The CDR3 is 11 residues long. The CDR3 DNA is TGTGCCAGCAGCTTCCACGAGACCCAGTACTTC. It codes for CASSFHETQYF.